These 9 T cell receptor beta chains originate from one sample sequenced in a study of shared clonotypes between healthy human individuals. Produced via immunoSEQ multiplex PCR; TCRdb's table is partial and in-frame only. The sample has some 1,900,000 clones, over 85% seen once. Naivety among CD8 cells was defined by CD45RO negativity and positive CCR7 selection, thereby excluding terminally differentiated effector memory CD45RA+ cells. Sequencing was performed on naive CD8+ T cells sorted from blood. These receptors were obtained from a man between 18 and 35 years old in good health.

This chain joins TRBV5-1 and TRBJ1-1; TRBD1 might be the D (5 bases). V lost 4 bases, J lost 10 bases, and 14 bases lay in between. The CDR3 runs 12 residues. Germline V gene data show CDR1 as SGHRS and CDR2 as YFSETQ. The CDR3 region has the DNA TGCGCCAGCAGCCCTGCTGGGGGGTTAGCTTTCTTT. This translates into CASSPAGGLAFF.

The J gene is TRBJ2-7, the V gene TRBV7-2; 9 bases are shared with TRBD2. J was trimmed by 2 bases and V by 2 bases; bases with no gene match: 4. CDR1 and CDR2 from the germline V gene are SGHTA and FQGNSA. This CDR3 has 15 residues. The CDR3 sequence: CASSLIPSGTYEQYF. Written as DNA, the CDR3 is TGTGCCAGCAGCTTAATTCCTAGCGGGACCTACGAGCAGTACTTC.

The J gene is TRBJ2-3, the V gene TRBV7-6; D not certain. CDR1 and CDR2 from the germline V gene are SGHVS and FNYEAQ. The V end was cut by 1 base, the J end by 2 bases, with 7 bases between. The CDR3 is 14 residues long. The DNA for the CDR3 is TGTGCCAGCAGCTTAGGCCAGATCACAGATACGCAGTATTTT. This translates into CASSLGQITDTQYF.

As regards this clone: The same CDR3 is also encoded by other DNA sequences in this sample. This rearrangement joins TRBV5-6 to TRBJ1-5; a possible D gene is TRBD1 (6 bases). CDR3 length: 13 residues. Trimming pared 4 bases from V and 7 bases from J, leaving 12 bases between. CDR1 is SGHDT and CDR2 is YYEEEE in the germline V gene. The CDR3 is CASSPGGGQPQHF. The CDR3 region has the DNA TGTGCCAGCAGCCCGGGGGGCGGGCAGCCCCAGCATTTT.

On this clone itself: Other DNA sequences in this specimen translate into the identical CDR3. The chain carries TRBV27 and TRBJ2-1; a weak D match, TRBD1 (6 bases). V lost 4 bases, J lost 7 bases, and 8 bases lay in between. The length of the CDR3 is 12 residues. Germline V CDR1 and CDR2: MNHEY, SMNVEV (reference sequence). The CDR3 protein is CASSSTGNEQFF. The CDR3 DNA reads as TGTGCCAGCAGTTCTACAGGGAATGAGCAGTTCTTC.

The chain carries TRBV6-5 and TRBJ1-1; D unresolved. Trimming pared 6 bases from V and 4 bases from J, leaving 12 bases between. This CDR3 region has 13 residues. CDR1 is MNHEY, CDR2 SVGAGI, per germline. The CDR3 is CASSQFSGTEAFF. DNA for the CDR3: TGTGCCAGCAGCCAATTTAGTGGCACTGAAGCTTTCTTT.

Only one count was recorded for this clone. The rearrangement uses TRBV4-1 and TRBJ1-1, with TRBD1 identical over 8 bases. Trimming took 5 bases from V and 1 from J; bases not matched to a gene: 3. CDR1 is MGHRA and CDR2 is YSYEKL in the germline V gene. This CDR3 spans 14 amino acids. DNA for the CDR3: TGCGCCAGCAGCGGACAGGGCCCGAACACTGAAGCTTTCTTT. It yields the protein CASSGQGPNTEAFF.

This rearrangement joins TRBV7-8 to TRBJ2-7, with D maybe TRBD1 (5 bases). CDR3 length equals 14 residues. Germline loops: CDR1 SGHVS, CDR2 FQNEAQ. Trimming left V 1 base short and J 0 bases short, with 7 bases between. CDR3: CASSLGGGSYEQYF. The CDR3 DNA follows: TGTGCCAGCAGCTTAGGGGGCGGCTCCTACGAGCAGTACTTC.

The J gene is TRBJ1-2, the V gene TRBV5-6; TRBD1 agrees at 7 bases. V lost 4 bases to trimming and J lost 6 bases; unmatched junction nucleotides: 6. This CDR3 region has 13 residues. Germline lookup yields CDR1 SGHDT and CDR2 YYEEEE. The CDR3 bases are TGTGCCAGCAGCAAGACAGGGAAGGATGGCTACACCTTC. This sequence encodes CASSKTGKDGYTF. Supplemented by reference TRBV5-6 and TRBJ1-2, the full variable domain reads DAGVTQSPTHLIKTRGQQVTLRCSPKSGHDTVSWYQQALGQGPQFIFQYYEEEERQRGNFPDRFSGHQFPNYSSELNVNALLLGDSALYLCASSKTGKDGYTFGSGTRLTVV.